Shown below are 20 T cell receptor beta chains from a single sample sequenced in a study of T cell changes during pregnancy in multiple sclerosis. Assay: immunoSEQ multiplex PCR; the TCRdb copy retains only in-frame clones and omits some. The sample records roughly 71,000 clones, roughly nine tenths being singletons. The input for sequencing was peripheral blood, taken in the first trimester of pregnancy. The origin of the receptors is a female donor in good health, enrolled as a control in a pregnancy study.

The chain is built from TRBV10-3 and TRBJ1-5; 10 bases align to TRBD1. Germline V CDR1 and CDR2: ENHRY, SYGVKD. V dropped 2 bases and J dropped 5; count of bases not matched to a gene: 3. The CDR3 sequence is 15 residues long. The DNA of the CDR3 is TGTGCCATCAGTGAGCCGGGGACAGGGGATCAGCCCCAGCATTTT. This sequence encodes CAISEPGTGDQPQHF.

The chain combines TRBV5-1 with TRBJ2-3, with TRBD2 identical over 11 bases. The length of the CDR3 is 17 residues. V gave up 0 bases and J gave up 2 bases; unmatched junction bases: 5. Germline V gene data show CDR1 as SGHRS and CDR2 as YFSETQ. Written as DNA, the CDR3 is TGCGCCAGCAGCTTGGCTAAGACTAGCGGGGTCACAGATACGCAGTATTTT. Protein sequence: CASSLAKTSGVTDTQYF. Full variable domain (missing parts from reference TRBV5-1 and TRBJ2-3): KAGVTQTPRYLIKTRGQQVTLSCSPISGHRSVSWYQQTPGQGLQFLFEYFSETQRNKGNFPGRFSGRQFSNSRSEMNVSTLELGDSALYLCASSLAKTSGVTDTQYFGPGTRLTVL.

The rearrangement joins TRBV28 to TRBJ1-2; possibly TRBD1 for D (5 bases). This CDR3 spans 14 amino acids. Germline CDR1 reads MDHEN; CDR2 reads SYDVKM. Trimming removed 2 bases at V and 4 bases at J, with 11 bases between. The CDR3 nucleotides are TGTGCCAGCAGTTTAAAAGACGACAGCTATGGCTACACCTTC. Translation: CASSLKDDSYGYTF.

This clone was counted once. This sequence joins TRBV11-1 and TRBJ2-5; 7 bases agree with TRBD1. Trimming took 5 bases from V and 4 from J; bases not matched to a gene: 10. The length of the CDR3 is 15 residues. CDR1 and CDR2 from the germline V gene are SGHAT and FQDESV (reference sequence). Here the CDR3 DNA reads TGTGCCAGCAGCACACGAACAGGGGCGGTAGAGACCCAGTACTTC. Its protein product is CASSTRTGAVETQYF. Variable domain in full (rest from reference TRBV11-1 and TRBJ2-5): EAEVAQSPRYKITEKSQAVAFWCDPISGHATLYWYRQILGQGPELLVQFQDESVVDDSQLPKDRFSAERLKGVDSTLKIQPAELGDSAMYLCASSTRTGAVETQYFGPGTRLLVL.

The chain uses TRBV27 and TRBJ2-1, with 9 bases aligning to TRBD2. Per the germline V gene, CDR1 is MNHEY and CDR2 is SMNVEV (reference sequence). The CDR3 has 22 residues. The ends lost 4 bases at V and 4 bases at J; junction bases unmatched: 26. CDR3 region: CASSSPDGAGSGSHLGYNEQFF. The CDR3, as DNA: TGTGCCAGCAGTTCACCCGATGGGGCAGGTAGCGGGAGTCATTTAGGGTACAATGAGCAGTTCTTC.

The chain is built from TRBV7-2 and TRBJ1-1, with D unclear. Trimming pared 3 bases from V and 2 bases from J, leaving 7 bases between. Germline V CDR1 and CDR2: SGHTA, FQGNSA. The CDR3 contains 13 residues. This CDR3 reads CASSFRGNTEAFF. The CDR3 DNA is TGTGCCAGCAGCTTTCGGGGTAACACTGAAGCTTTCTTT.

The CDR3 DNA follows: TGCGCCAGCAGCCAAGTTGGAAGCGGGAGGAGTGATACGCAGTATTTT. This translates into CASSQVGSGRSDTQYF. V is TRBV4-1 and J is TRBJ2-3; 9 nucleotides line up with TRBD2. Germline V lookup: CDR1 MGHRA, CDR2 YSYEKL. The junction had 8 bases not matched to a gene; V was cut back by 1 base and J by 6 bases. The CDR3 has 16 residues.

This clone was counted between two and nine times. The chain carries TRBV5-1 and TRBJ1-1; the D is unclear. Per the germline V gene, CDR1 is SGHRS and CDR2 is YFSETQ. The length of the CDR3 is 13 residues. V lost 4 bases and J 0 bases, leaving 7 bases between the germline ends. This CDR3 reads CASSIEMNTEAFF. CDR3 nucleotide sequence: TGCGCCAGCAGCATAGAAATGAACACTGAAGCTTTCTTT. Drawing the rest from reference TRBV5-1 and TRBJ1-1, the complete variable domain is KAGVTQTPRYLIKTRGQQVTLSCSPISGHRSVSWYQQTPGQGLQFLFEYFSETQRNKGNFPGRFSGRQFSNSRSEMNVSTLELGDSALYLCASSIEMNTEAFFGQGTRLTVV.

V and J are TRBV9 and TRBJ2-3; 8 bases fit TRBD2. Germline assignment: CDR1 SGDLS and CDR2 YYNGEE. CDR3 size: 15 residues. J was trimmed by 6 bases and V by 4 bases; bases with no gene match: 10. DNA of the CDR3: TGTGCCAGCAGCCTTAGCGGGATAGGTTCGGATACGCAGTATTTT. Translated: CASSLSGIGSDTQYF.

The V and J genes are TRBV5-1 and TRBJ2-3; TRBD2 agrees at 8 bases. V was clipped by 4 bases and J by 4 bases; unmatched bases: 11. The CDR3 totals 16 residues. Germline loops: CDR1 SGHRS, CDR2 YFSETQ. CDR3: CASSPRGLGLSDTQYF. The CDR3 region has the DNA TGCGCCAGCAGCCCCAGGGGACTAGGGTTGTCAGATACGCAGTATTTT.

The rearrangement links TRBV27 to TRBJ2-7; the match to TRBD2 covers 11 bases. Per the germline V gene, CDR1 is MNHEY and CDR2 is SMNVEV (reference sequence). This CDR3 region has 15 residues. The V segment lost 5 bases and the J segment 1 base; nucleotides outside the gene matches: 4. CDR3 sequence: CASSPGLAASYEQYF. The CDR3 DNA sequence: TGTGCCAGCAGTCCGGGACTAGCGGCATCCTACGAGCAGTACTTC.

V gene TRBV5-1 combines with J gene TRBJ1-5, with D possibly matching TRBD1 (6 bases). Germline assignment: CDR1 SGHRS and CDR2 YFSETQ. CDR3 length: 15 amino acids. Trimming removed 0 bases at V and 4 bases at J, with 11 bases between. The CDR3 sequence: CASSLEGGPNQPQHF. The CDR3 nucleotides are TGCGCCAGCAGCTTGGAAGGGGGTCCGAATCAGCCCCAGCATTTT.

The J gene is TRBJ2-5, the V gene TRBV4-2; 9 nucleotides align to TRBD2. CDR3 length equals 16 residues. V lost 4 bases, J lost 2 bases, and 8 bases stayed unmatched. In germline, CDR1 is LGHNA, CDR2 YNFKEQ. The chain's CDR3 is CASSPGPAGGQETQYF. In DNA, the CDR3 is TGTGCCAGCAGCCCTGGGCCAGCGGGAGGACAAGAGACCCAGTACTTC.

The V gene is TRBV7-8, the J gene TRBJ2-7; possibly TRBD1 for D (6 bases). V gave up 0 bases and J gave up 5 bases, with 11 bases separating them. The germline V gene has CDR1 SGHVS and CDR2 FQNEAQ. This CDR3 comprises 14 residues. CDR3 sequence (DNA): TGTGCCAGCAGCTTAGCCCAGGGGAGCAACGAGCAGTACTTC. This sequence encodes CASSLAQGSNEQYF.

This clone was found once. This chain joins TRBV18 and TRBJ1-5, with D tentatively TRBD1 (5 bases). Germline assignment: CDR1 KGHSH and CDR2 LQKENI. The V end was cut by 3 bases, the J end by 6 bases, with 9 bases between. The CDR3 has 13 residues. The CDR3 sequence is CASSPGGAQPQHF. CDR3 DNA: TGTGCCAGCTCACCGGGGGGAGCTCAGCCCCAGCATTTT.

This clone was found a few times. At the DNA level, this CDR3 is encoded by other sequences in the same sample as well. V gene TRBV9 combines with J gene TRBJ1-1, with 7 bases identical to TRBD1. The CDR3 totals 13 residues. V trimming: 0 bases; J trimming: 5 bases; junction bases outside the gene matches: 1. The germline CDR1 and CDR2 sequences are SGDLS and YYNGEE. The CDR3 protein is CASSVGGQTEAFF. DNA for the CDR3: TGTGCCAGCAGCGTAGGGGGACAGACTGAAGCTTTCTTT.

The CDR3 DNA follows: TGCAGCGTTGAAGTGGGGGAGGGTTCTGGGGCCAACGTCCTGACTTTC. Translated: CSVEVGEGSGANVLTF. The V and J genes are TRBV29-1 and TRBJ2-6; TRBD2 matches at 7 bases. Germline V gives CDR1 SQVTM, CDR2 ANQGSEA. Unmatched junction bases numbered 4, after V lost 1 base and J lost 1 base. The CDR3 has 16 residues.

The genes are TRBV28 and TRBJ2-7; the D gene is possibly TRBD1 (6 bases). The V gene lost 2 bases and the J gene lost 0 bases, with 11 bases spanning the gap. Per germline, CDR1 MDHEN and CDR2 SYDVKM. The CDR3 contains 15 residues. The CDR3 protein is CASSLGTGSSYEQYF. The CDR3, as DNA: TGTGCCAGCAGTTTAGGTACAGGGAGCTCCTACGAGCAGTACTTC.

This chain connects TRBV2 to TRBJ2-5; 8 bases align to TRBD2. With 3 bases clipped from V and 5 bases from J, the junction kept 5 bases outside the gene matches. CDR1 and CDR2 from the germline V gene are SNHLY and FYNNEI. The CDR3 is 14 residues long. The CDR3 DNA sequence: TGTGCCAGCAGTGATGGGACTAGGGGGGAGACCCAGTACTTC. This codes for CASSDGTRGETQYF.

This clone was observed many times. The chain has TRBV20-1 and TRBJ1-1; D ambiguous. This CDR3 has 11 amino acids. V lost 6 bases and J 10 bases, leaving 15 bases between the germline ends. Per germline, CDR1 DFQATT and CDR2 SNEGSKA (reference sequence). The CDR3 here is CSAARTEGAFF. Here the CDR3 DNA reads TGCAGTGCCGCACGGACGGAGGGAGCTTTCTTT.